These T cell receptor beta chains were read from a single sample in a study of glioma-infiltrating T cells. TCRdb redid the calling of the multiplex PCR reads with MiXCR, one entry per CDR3 protein. The sample has under 150,000 distinct CDR3 sequences, around 42% seen once; the top ten hold about a fifth. Sequencing was performed on glioma tissue, nonneoplastic brain tissue, or PBMCs (not recorded which). Receptor source: a human donor with low-grade glioma or glioblastoma, undergoing nonglioma brain surgery, or in good health (not recorded which). The CDR3 runs from the conserved cysteine through the conserved F or W. A D gene is named only where the DNA matches it firmly. The size of a clone is reported for some rows only, either as once, few or many, or as a class for expanded clones.

>few|TRBJ1-6|TRBV4-3|NA
CASSLRSGSPLHF
TGCGCCAGCAGCCTTCGATCCGGTTCACCCCTCCACTTT
>few|TRBJ2-1|TRBV12-3/TRBV12-4|TRBD1
CASSLAGGDEQFF
TGTGCCAGCAGTTTGGCAGGGGGCGATGAGCAGTTCTTC
>NA|TRBJ1-5|TRBV24-1|TRBD1
CATARGAGGQPQHF
TGTGCCACAGCTCGGGGGGCAGGGGGCCAGCCCCAGCATTTT
>few|TRBJ1-1|TRBV6-6|TRBD1
CASSYDRDRREAFF
TGTGCCAGCAGTTACGACAGGGACCGCCGTGAAGCTTTCTTT
>NA|TRBJ1-5|TRBV11-1|NA
CASSLGNRISNQPQHF
TGTGCCAGCAGCTTGGGGAACAGGATCAGCAATCAGCCCCAGCATTTT
>NA|TRBJ1-5|TRBV12-3/TRBV12-4|NA
CASSLSGTARNQPQHF
TGTGCCAGCAGTTTAAGTGGCACAGCCCGTAATCAGCCCCAGCATTTT
>NA|TRBJ2-1|TRBV7-9|TRBD1
CASSIRQGANNEQFF
TGTGCCAGCAGCATAAGACAGGGGGCCAACAATGAGCAGTTCTTC
>NA|TRBJ2-1|TRBV27|NA
CPSNGRGAGLNEQFF
TGTCCCAGCAACGGACGGGGAGCGGGCCTCAATGAGCAGTTCTTC
>NA|TRBJ1-1|TRBV6-6|TRBD1
CASSYGAGQGALSTEAFF
TGTGCCAGCAGTTACGGGGCCGGACAGGGGGCGTTGAGCACTGAAGCTTTCTTT
>few|TRBJ2-1|TRBV7-2|TRBD2
CASSLALVTSVPYEQFF
TGTGCCAGCAGCTTAGCGCTTGTGACTAGCGTGCCGTATGAGCAGTTCTTC
>few|TRBJ1-2|TRBV20-1|NA
CSARDPGIANYGYTF
TGCAGTGCTAGAGATCCAGGGATAGCTAACTATGGCTACACCTTC
>NA|TRBJ1-6|TRBV6-1|TRBD1
CASSQFIDRGYNSPLHF
TGTGCCAGCAGTCAATTTATCGACAGGGGTTATAATTCACCCCTCCACTTT
>few|TRBJ2-1|TRBV6-1|TRBD1
CASSRGQGNEQFF
TGTGCCAGCAGTAGGGGGCAAGGCAATGAGCAGTTCTTC
>many|TRBJ2-1|TRBV28|TRBD1
CASVSTQGGSGLNEQFF
TGTGCCAGCGTTTCTACTCAAGGGGGCAGTGGGCTCAATGAGCAGTTCTTC
>NA|TRBJ1-2|TRBV29-1|NA
CSVERFNYGYTF
TGCAGCGTTGAACGGTTCAACTATGGCTACACCTTC
>few|TRBJ2-1|TRBV20-1|TRBD2
CSARATSGNEQFF
TGCAGTGCTAGAGCTACTAGCGGGAATGAGCAGTTCTTC
>NA|TRBJ2-7|TRBV11-2|NA
CASSLNGPNYEQYF
TGTGCCAGCAGCCTCAACGGACCCAATTACGAGCAGTACTTC
>NA|TRBJ2-7|TRBV19|TRBD1
CASCQTGVVSEQYF
TGTGCCAGTTGCCAGACAGGGGTCGTGAGCGAGCAGTACTTC
>NA|TRBJ2-3|TRBV6-1|NA
CASSPHRRTSTDTQYF
TGTGCCAGCAGTCCACACAGGAGAACTAGCACAGATACGCAGTATTTT
>few|TRBJ1-1|TRBV4-3|NA
CASSQEAQGNTEAFF
TGCGCCAGCAGCCAAGAGGCGCAGGGCAACACTGAAGCTTTCTTT
>NA|TRBJ2-6|TRBV18|NA
CASSPGQPASGANVLTF
TGTGCCAGCTCACCCGGGCAGCCAGCCTCTGGGGCCAACGTCCTGACTTTC
>NA|TRBJ2-4|TRBV4-2|NA
CASSQGPARGAKNIQYF
TGTGCCAGCAGCCAAGGTCCGGCCAGGGGAGCCAAAAACATTCAGTACTTC
>few|TRBJ2-4|TRBV20-1|TRBD1
CSAEDLQGAKNIQYF
TGCAGTGCGGAGGATTTACAGGGGGCCAAAAACATTCAGTACTTC
>NA|TRBJ1-5|TRBV28|NA
CASSWGNQPQHF
TGTGCCAGCAGTTGGGGGAATCAGCCCCAGCATTTT
>few|TRBJ2-7|TRBV6-6|NA
CASSYQDTPWSEQYF
TGTGCCAGCAGTTACCAGGACACCCCTTGGAGCGAGCAGTACTTC
>NA|TRBJ1-3|TRBV7-2|NA
CASSLDSISGNTIYF
TGTGCCAGCAGCTTAGACTCCATCTCTGGAAACACCATATATTTT
>NA|TRBJ1-4|TRBV27|TRBD1
CASNPNDRGNEKLFF
TGTGCCAGCAATCCCAATGACAGGGGTAATGAAAAACTGTTTTTT
>NA|TRBJ2-4|TRBV15|NA
CATSREGAKNIQYF
TGTGCCACCAGCAGAGAGGGAGCCAAAAACATTCAGTACTTC
>NA|TRBJ1-2|TRBV7-9|NA
CASSTLDRVNYGYTF
TGTGCCAGCAGCACCCTCGACAGAGTTAACTATGGCTACACCTTC
>NA|TRBJ1-6|TRBV3-1|NA
CASSQMGSYNSPLHF
TGTGCCAGCAGCCAAATGGGCTCCTATAATTCACCCCTCCACTTT
>few|TRBJ2-7|TRBV10-3|NA
CAISEIPGLTYEQYF
TGTGCCATCAGTGAGATTCCGGGATTAACCTACGAGCAGTACTTC
>few|TRBJ1-5|TRBV6-2/TRBV6-3|TRBD1
CASSYWDRDLNQPQHF
TGTGCCAGCAGTTACTGGGACAGGGATTTGAATCAGCCCCAGCATTTT
>few|TRBJ2-1|TRBV6-1|NA
CASSSREGGNEQFF
TGTGCCAGCAGTTCGAGGGAGGGGGGCAATGAGCAGTTCTTC
>NA|TRBJ2-5|TRBV27|NA
CASSLFGPQETQYF
TGTGCCAGCAGTTTATTCGGGCCCCAAGAGACCCAGTACTTC
>few|TRBJ1-5|TRBV6-1|NA
CASNAGSGSNQPQHF
TGTGCCAGCAATGCGGGCAGCGGGTCCAATCAGCCCCAGCATTTT
>NA|TRBJ2-4|TRBV28|NA
CASSLGAGLRLAKNIQYF
TGTGCCAGCAGTTTAGGGGCAGGGCTAAGACTAGCCAAAAACATTCAGTACTTC
>few|TRBJ2-1|TRBV6-1|TRBD2
CASKGLADNNEQFF
TGTGCCAGCAAGGGACTAGCAGACAACAATGAGCAGTTCTTC
>NA|TRBJ1-1|TRBV7-8|NA
CASSTDMNTEAFF
TGTGCCAGCAGTACCGACATGAACACTGAAGCTTTCTTT
>many|TRBJ1-6|TRBV27|NA
CASSFAGTYNSPLHF
TGTGCCAGCAGTTTTGCGGGGACCTATAATTCACCCCTCCACTTT
>few|TRBJ1-4|TRBV4-3|TRBD1
CASSQARGLEKLFF
TGCGCCAGCAGCCAAGCGAGGGGGCTCGAAAAACTGTTTTTT
>NA|TRBJ1-4|TRBV6-1|NA
CASKRTNEKLFF
TGTGCCAGCAAGAGGACTAATGAAAAACTGTTTTTT
>NA|TRBJ2-5|TRBV10-1|NA
CASSERVGETQYF
TGCGCCAGCAGTGAGCGGGTTGGGGAGACCCAGTACTTC
>NA|TRBJ2-7|TRBV6-6|TRBD1
CASSCDRGGEQYF
TGTGCCAGCAGTTGCGACAGGGGTGGGGAGCAGTACTTC